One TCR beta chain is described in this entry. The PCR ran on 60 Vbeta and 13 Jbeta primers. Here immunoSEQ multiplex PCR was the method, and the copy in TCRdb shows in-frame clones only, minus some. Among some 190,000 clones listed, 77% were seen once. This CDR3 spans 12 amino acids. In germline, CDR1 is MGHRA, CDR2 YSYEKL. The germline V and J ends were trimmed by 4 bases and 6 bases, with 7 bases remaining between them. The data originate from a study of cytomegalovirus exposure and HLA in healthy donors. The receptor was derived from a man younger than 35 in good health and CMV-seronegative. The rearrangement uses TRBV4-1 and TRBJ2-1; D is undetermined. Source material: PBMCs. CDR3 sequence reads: CASSPTLNEQFF. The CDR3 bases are TGCGCCAGCAGCCCAACTCTCAATGAGCAGTTCTTC.